This TCR beta chain was sequenced for a study of T cell responses to AZD1222 COVID-19 vaccine. General study results and limits: Among the donors, most were white British and more were female, and clonal diversity was possibly underestimated. Spike-specific TCR depth and breadth grew after two AZD1222 doses.

Sequencing was performed with immunoSEQ multiplex PCR; in TCRdb, only in-frame clones are kept and a portion is missing. The top ten clones hold 5% to 6.5% of a sample with 120,000 to 150,000 clones, around 90% of them seen once. The CDR3 totals 19 residues. On this clone itself: The antigen remains undetermined.

The input for sequencing was peripheral blood, taken 28 days after the second dose of the MenACWY control vaccine. The TCR was taken from an adult who received the MenACWY meningococcal vaccine as a control. J is TRBJ1-5 and V is TRBV21-1; the table's D gene call, TRBD1, was not cross checked with the DNA. TRBV21-1 is classified as a pseudogene. The CDR3 is CASSKKNAPVRTGDQPQHF. The CDR3 DNA reads as TGTGCCAGCAGCAAGAAAAATGCCCCCGTTAGGACAGGGGACCAGCCCCAGCATTTT.